This TCR beta chain was captured by sequencing in a study of technical replicates of blood from a handful of donors (TCRdb year 2017). On this clone itself: Its antigen is currently not known. No qualities accompany the bases; no much larger clone lies one base away.

V is pruned by 1 base and J by 2 bases, leaving 7 bases of the junction without a gene match. CDR1 and CDR2, per the germline V gene, are MNHEY and SVGAGI. From its cysteine to its phenylalanine, the CDR3 spans 16 amino acids. CDR3 DNA is the only sequence kept; it has 48 bases, read in frame from the first base. The method was the immunoSEQ multiplex PCR assay. This immuneACCESS table, as held by TCRdb, lists in-frame sequences with V and J called but not all clones. Of the missing ones, under half trace to an unresolved V gene in checked studies; the others have no known cause. The table for this sample lists tens of thousands of clones; 94% of them were counted only once. Roughly 0.26% of the sample rests with the top ten.

This receptor was identified in a human donor in good health. The sequenced sample was T cells isolated from PBMCs. This chain is built from TRBV6-5 and TRBJ2-7; TRBD1 aligns with 8 central bases. The encoded CDR3 is CASSYYVTDRAYEQYF. The nucleotide sequence is TGTGCCAGCAGTTACTATGTAACGGACAGGGCCTACGAGCAGTACTTC.